This T cell receptor beta chain came from a study of T cell repertoires in cytomegalovirus infection. About the study: In public TCR beta signatures, there were indications of both CMV infection and matching HLA type. Study-wide results and limits: The response measured ex vivo was dominated by TCR beta clonotypes (HLA-C-restricted and CMV-specific). Adding up the frequency of public TCR beta families identified people who carried CMV plus the relevant HLA.

This clonotype has ten or more counts. The antigen remains undetermined. Trimming removed 0 bases from V and 2 bases from J; junction bases left unmatched: 3. CDR1 SGHTA and CDR2 FQGNSA come from the germline V gene. This CDR3 contains 15 residues. TCRdb ran MiXCR on the reads and lists one entry per CDR3 protein. Of roughly 320,000 distinct CDR3 sequences in the sample, 9.5% were seen once. The sequenced sample consisted of PBMCs. This chain uses TRBV7-2 with TRBJ1-2; 7 positions match TRBD1. This sequence originates from a human donor in good health (CMV status not recorded). Some clones in this sample may be carry-over from other donors' samples. The CDR3 nucleotides read TGTGCCAGCAGCTTAGCCGGGACAGAAAACTATGGCTACACCTTC. Protein product: CASSLAGTENYGYTF.